This TCR beta chain was recovered during a study of patients and donors after allogeneic stem cell transplantation (dated by TCRdb to the early 2020s). Concerning this clonotype: What antigen it recognizes has not been identified. Per-base qualities were not stored, and no clone one base away is much larger.

The library was made by RT-PCR. TCRdb records NextSeq 550 as the sequencer. TCRdb redid the processing of the public reads, applying fastp at Q25 and MiXCR, and retained in-frame beta chains. Each entry merges the rows of one CDR3 protein and shows their most common DNA and genes. The sample contains over 400,000 distinct CDR3 sequences, 16% of them found a single time. Together, the top ten hold 6% to 8% of the sample. V is shortened by 6 bases, J by 0 bases, and the region joining them spans 15 bases. Taken from cysteine to phenylalanine, the CDR3 has 16 residues. The kept DNA is CDR3 alone, 48 bases in frame from the first base. From a lookup of the germline V gene, CDR1 and CDR2 are MNHNS and SASEGT.

This sequence originates from a human donor who was either an allogeneic HSCT recipient or a stem cell or donor lymphocyte infusion donor (not recorded which). It is not recorded whose cells these are; they may come from a transplant donor. The sample taken for sequencing was blood, either unsorted or a sorted T cell fraction (not recorded which). The chain employs TRBV6-1 and TRBJ1-3; the D gene cannot be resolved reliably. The sequenced DNA: TGTGCCAGCAGCCGCGGTGAACGGTCCTCTGGAAACACCATATATTTT. Its coded protein is CASSRGERSSGNTIYF.